This T cell receptor (beta chain) was sequenced in a study of blood T cell repertoires in COVID-19. For the study at large: Sites across the United States, Italy and Spain contributed samples from acute and convalescent COVID-19. T cells, B-cell-depleted T cells, or PBMCs supplied cDNA or gDNA.

As to this clone: The junction departs from the called germline gene at one end, perhaps through a read error.

The CDR3 has 12 residues. In germline, CDR1 is SGHAT, CDR2 FQNNGV. In the original analysis: How many nucleated cells were present was estimated from reference gene primer amplification. Repertoires were generated with immunoSEQ multiplex PCR, while TCRdb's copy carries only in-frame clones and drops some. From that table come the V and J calls and clone size; the DNA was used to work out D and trimming. The sample has about 73,000 clones, around 82% seen once. This rearrangement joins TRBV11-2 to TRBJ1-1, with D possibly being TRBD1 (6 bases). The sample taken for sequencing was peripheral blood. The TCR was taken from a human donor in a cohort sampled during active COVID-19. CDR3: CASSLETGSAFF. The CDR3 coding sequence is TGTGCCAGCAGCCTAGAGACAGGTTCGGCTTTCTTT.